Listed below are T cell receptor beta chains from one sample, sequenced in a study of glioma-infiltrating T cells. TCRdb re-called the multiplex PCR reads through MiXCR, storing one row per CDR3 protein. The sample lists about 400,000 distinct CDR3 sequences; less than 50% were seen once. Sequenced: glioma tissue, nonneoplastic brain tissue, or PBMCs (not recorded which). Source of these receptors: a human donor with low-grade glioma or glioblastoma, undergoing nonglioma brain surgery, or in good health (not recorded which). The CDR3 runs from the conserved cysteine through the conserved F or W. The D gene is left open where the match is weak. A row's size may be missing; if present it is once, few, many or a size class.

v_call	cdr3_length	d_call	j_call	clone_size	cdr3_nt	cdr3_aa
TRBV20-1	13	-	TRBJ1-5	many	TGCAGTGCTAGTGGACAAAACAATCAGCCCCAGCATTTT	CSASGQNNQPQHF
TRBV15	13	-	TRBJ1-5	many	TGTGCCACCAGCAACGAGGGAGGGGGGCCCCAGCATTTT	CATSNEGGGPQHF
TRBV19	13	-	TRBJ1-1	few	TGTGCCAGTAGTCAGTCCCTGAACACTGAAGCTTTCTTT	CASSQSLNTEAFF
TRBV20-1	15	TRBD2	TRBJ2-1	-	TGCAGTGCCGAGATGGCTAGCGGGAATAGGAATGAGCAGTTCTTC	CSAEMASGNRNEQFF
TRBV20-1	12	-	TRBJ2-2	many	TGCAGTGCTAGGCCAGACACCGGGGAGCTGTTTTTT	CSARPDTGELFF
TRBV28	14	TRBD1	TRBJ1-2	many	TGTGCCAGCAGTTCGGGACAGGCTTACTATGGCTACACCTTC	CASSSGQAYYGYTF
TRBV7-2	16	-	TRBJ1-1	-	TGTGCCAGCAGCTTAGCACCGAGAAGTCGGGGGACTGAAGCTTTCTTT	CASSLAPRSRGTEAFF
TRBV6-2/TRBV6-3	12	-	TRBJ1-1	many	TGTGCCAGCAGTTATTTTTCCACTGAAGCTTTCTTT	CASSYFSTEAFF
TRBV4-1	13	TRBD1	TRBJ2-7	few	TGCGCCAGCAGTCAACAGGGGGCGGACGAGCAGTACTTC	CASSQQGADEQYF
TRBV20-1	14	TRBD1	TRBJ2-2	-	TGCAGTGCAAGCGACAGGGGGTCGGGCGGGGAGCTGTTTTTT	CSASDRGSGGELFF
TRBV28	14	-	TRBJ1-1	-	TGTGCCAGCAGTTTTGGTAGGTTCGGCACTGAAGCTCTCTTT	CASSFGRFGTEALF
TRBV6-5	15	-	TRBJ2-7	-	TGTGCCAGCAGAGAAGGCCGGGCCGCTTCCTACGATCAGTACTTC	CASREGRAASYDQYF
TRBV9	13	-	TRBJ1-6	-	TGTGCCAGCAGCGTAGCTTATTACTCACCCCTCCACTTT	CASSVAYYSPLHF
TRBV3-1	14	-	TRBJ1-5	-	TGTGCCAGCAGCCGAGGGGTCATCAACCAGCCCCAGCATTTT	CASSRGVINQPQHF
TRBV28	13	-	TRBJ1-1	many	TGTGCCAGCAGTTTATTGCGGAACACTGAAGCTTTCTTT	CASSLLRNTEAFF
TRBV27	14	-	TRBJ2-7	few	TGTGCCAGCAGTTTCTCTTTCGCGGGCTGGGAGCAGTACTTC	CASSFSFAGWEQYF
TRBV6-6	11	-	TRBJ2-5	-	TGTGCCAGCAGTTACAGGGAGACCAAGTACTTC	CASSYRETKYF
TRBV6-1	15	-	TRBJ2-2	many	TGTGCCAGCAGTGAGTTTCGCTTGAACACCGGGGAGCTGTTTTTT	CASSEFRLNTGELFF
TRBV12-3/TRBV12-4	11	-	TRBJ1-2	-	TGTGCCAGCAGCTCCACAGGAGGCTACACCTTC	CASSSTGGYTF
TRBV20-1	15	TRBD2	TRBJ2-7	few	TGCAGTGCTTCTGCTCGGGGACTAGCGGCCTACGAGCAGTACTTC	CSASARGLAAYEQYF
TRBV7-9	12	-	TRBJ1-1	few	TGTGCCAGCAGCTTAGGACTTACTGAAGCTTTCTTT	CASSLGLTEAFF
TRBV4-2	15	-	TRBJ1-5	few	TGTGCCAGCAGCCAAGAAGGGGGAGGAGTTCAGCCCCAGCATTTT	CASSQEGGGVQPQHF
TRBV12-3/TRBV12-4	15	TRBD1	TRBJ1-3	-	TGTGCCAGCAGTATGACAGGGGCCTCTGGAAACACCATATATTTT	CASSMTGASGNTIYF
TRBV20-1	14	-	TRBJ2-6	few	TGCAGTGCTAGAGGGGGCTCTGGGGCCAACGTCCTGACTTTC	CSARGGSGANVLTF
TRBV19	12	TRBD2	TRBJ2-1	-	TGTGCCAGTAGTACCAGGGAGGGTGGGCAGTTCTTC	CASSTREGGQFF
TRBV4-1	12	-	TRBJ2-5	-	TGCGCCAGCAGCCAAGAATCGGAGACCCAGTACTTC	CASSQESETQYF
TRBV28	11	-	TRBJ2-5	-	TGTGCCAGCAGTTTTACTTATGCCCAGTACTTC	CASSFTYAQYF
TRBV7-9	16	TRBD2	TRBJ2-3	-	TGTGCCAGCAGCCCAAAGACCGGGAGGGCGGCAGATACGCAGTATTTT	CASSPKTGRAADTQYF
TRBV7-8	14	TRBD1	TRBJ1-1	few	TGTGCCAGCAGCTTTGCCGGGGACAGTATGGCAGCTTTCTTT	CASSFAGDSMAAFF
TRBV19	15	-	TRBJ1-1	few	TGTGCCAGTAGTATAATGGGCTATGGTAGGACTGAAGCTTTCTTT	CASSIMGYGRTEAFF
TRBV7-7	11	-	TRBJ2-3	-	TGTGCTAGCACCTTTACAGATACGCAGTATTTT	CASTFTDTQYF
TRBV28	11	-	TRBJ2-5	-	TGTGCCAGCTGGGGCTTAAAGACCCAGTACTTC	CASWGLKTQYF
TRBV5-5	14	-	TRBJ2-7	few	TGTGCCAGCAGCCAGACAGTTCCCTCCTACGAGCAGTACTTC	CASSQTVPSYEQYF
TRBV2	14	-	TRBJ2-1	-	TGTGCCAGCCAAGGCGAGACTAGGGACAATGAGCAGTTCTTC	CASQGETRDNEQFF
TRBV28	16	-	TRBJ1-2	-	TGTGCCAGCAGTTTATCAGGAAACAGACTCAACTATGGCTACACCTTC	CASSLSGNRLNYGYTF
TRBV28	18	TRBD1	TRBJ2-7	-	TGTGCCAGCAGCCACCGACGACGAGGGGGCAGTCCCTGGTACGAGCAGTACTTC	CASSHRRRGGSPWYEQYF
TRBV6-1	17	TRBD1	TRBJ1-1	-	TGTGTCAGCACAAGACCGGCAGGGGGTCTCCCGAACACGGAAGCTTTCTTT	CVSTRPAGGLPNTEAFF